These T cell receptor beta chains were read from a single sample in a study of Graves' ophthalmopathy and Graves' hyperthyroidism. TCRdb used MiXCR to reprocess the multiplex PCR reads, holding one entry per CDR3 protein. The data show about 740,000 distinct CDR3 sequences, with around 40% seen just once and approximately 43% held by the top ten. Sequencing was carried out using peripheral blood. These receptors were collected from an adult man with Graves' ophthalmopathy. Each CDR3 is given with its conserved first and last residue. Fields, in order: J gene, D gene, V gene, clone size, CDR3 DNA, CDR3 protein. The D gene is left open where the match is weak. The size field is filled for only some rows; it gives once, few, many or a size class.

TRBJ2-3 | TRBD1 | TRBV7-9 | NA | TGTGCCAGCAGCTCGGGACAGGGGAAAATCACAGATACGCAGTATTTT | CASSSGQGKITDTQYF
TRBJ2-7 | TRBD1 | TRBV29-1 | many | TGCAGCGTTGAGGGACAGTCGGGATTTGGGCAGTACTTC | CSVEGQSGFGQYF
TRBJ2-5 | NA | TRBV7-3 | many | TGTGCCAGCAGCTTAGAACCCAGAGAGACCCAGTACTTC | CASSLEPRETQYF
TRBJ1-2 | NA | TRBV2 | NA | TGTGCCAGCAGTGAAAGGGGCGTCTATGGCTACACCTTC | CASSERGVYGYTF
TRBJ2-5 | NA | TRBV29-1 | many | TGCAGCGTATCCGAAGAGACCCAGTACTTC | CSVSEETQYF
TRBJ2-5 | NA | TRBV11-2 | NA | TGTGCCAGCAGCTGGGGGGCAGGGGGGAGAGAGACCCAGTACTTC | CASSWGAGGRETQYF
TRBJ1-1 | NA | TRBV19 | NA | TGTGCCAGTAGTATAGGGGCTCGTACCAACACTGAAGCTTTCTTT | CASSIGARTNTEAFF
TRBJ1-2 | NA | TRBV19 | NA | TGTGCCAGTAGTCAGGCAGAAGGCTACACCTTC | CASSQAEGYTF
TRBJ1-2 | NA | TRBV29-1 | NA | TGCGCCAGCAGCCGGATCGGGAAGCCCTATGGCTACACCTTC | CASSRIGKPYGYTF
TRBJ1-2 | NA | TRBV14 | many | TGTGCCAGCAGCCCCTTTCTCAACCGAGGCTACACCTTC | CASSPFLNRGYTF
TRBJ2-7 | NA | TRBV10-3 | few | TGTGCCAGCAGCAAAGGGCCATTCTACGAGCAGTACTTC | CASSKGPFYEQYF
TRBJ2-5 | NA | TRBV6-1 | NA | TGTGCCAGCCTACCTCCGGGACAAGAACAAGAGACCCAGTACTTC | CASLPPGQEQETQYF
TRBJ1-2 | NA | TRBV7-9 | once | TGTGCCAGTGATGGAGGAGAGGGCTTTAACTATGGCTACACCTTC | CASDGGEGFNYGYTF
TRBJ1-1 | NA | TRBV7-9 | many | TGTGCCAGCAGCCACGTCAGGGTCGTGAACACTGAAGCTTTCTTT | CASSHVRVVNTEAFF
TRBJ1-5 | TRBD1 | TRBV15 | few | TGTGCCACCAGCAGATCCGGGACAGGGGGAAATCAGCCCCAGCATTTT | CATSRSGTGGNQPQHF
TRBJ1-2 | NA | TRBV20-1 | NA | TGCAGTGCTAGAGCTCGGCCCGGGGGAGGCAACTATGGCTACACCTTC | CSARARPGGGNYGYTF
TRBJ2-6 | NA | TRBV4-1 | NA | TGCGCCAGCAGCCAGGGGGCAGGGTATGGGGCCAACGTCCTGACTTTC | CASSQGAGYGANVLTF
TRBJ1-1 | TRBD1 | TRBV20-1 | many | TGCAGTGCTAGAGGTACAGGGGCGAGCCAAGGTGAAGCTTTCTTT | CSARGTGASQGEAFF
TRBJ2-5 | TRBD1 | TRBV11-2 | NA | TGTGCCAGCAGACTCACCGGGACAGTAGGGGAGACCCAGTACTTC | CASRLTGTVGETQYF
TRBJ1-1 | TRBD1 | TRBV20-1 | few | TGCAGTGCCGCTCTAACAGGGGCCATTAAAGCTTTCTTT | CSAALTGAIKAFF
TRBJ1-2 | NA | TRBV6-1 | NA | TGTGCCAGCAGTGAAGCAAGGCCTTATGGCTACACCTTC | CASSEARPYGYTF
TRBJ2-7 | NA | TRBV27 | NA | TGTGCCACCCTTTACGGCTACGAGCAGTACTTC | CATLYGYEQYF
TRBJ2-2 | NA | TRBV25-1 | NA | TGTGCCAGCAGTGCTAGCCGTCGGGCGCCCGGGGAGCTGTTTTTT | CASSASRRAPGELFF
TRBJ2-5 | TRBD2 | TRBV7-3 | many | TGTGCCAGCAGCTCCGGACTAGCGGGAGGGACCCAGTACTTC | CASSSGLAGGTQYF
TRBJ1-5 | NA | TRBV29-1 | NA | TGCAGCCTAACCACGCAGCCCCAGCATTTT | CSLTTQPQHF
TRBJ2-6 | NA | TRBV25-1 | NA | TGTACTAGCATTATAGGTGAAGGCTCTGGGGCCAACGTCCTGACTTTC | CTSIIGEGSGANVLTF
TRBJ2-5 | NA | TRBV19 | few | TGTGCCTGGAGTTCGGGGAGAGAGACCCAGTACTTC | CAWSSGRETQYF
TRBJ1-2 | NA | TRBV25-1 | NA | TGTGCCAGCAGTCAAGGGGGGGAATTAAGGAATGGCTACACCTTC | CASSQGGELRNGYTF
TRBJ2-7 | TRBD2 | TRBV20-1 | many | TGCAGTGCTGGGACTAGCGGTCTCGCCTACGAGCAGTACTTC | CSAGTSGLAYEQYF
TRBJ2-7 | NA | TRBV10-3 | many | TGTGCCATCAGTGAGTCAGGGCAGGGGAAATCCTACGAGCAGTACTTC | CAISESGQGKSYEQYF
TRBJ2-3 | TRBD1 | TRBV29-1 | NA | TGCAGCGTTGTTCCCGGTCCACGAGGGGGCGTAGATACGCAGTATTTT | CSVVPGPRGGVDTQYF
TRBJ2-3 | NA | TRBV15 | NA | TGTGCCACCAGCCCGCAAACAGGTACGCAGTATTTT | CATSPQTGTQYF
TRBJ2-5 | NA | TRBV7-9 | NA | TGTGCCAGCAGCCCCCCCGGGGGCCCCACCCAGTACTTC | CASSPPGGPTQYF
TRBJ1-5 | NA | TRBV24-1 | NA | TGTGCCAGCAGTTTAGCCCGGCAGGGTGCCTTTCAGCCCCAGCATTTT | CASSLARQGAFQPQHF
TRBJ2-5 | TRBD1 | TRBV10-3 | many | TGTGCCACCTTGAGCGACAGGGCCGAAGGAGAGACCCAGTACTTC | CATLSDRAEGETQYF
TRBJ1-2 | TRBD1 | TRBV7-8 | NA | TGTGCCAGCAGCCCTCGACAGGGGGCGCGGGGTGGCTACACCTTC | CASSPRQGARGGYTF
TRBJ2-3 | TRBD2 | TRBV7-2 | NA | TGTGCCAGCAGCTCCGGGACTAGCGGGGTGGGTACAGATACGCAGTATTTT | CASSSGTSGVGTDTQYF
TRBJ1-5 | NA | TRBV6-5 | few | TGTGCCAGCAGAACGGGACAATTGCCCCAGCATTTT | CASRTGQLPQHF
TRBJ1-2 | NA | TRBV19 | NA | TGTGCCAGTAGTACCAGGACAAGAAACTATGGCTACACCTTC | CASSTRTRNYGYTF
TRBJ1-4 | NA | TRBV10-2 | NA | TGCGCCAGCAGTGAAGCATTTGGGGAAAAACTGTTTTTT | CASSEAFGEKLFF
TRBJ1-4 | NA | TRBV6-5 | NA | TGTGCCAGCAGACACAACCTTAATGAAAAACTGTTTTTT | CASRHNLNEKLFF
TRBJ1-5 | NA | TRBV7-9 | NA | TGTGCCAGCAGCTTATCTGGCGGGACCAATCAGCCCCAGCATTTT | CASSLSGGTNQPQHF
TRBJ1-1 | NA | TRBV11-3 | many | TGTGCCAGCAGCTCGACCAGAGGCACTGAAGCTTTCTTT | CASSSTRGTEAFF
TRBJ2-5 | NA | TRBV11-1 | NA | TGTGCCAGCAGCCTCCAATCCCGGGCTGCTAAAGAGACCCAGTACTTC | CASSLQSRAAKETQYF
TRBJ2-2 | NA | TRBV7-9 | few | TGCGCCAGCAGCTTGCCGACTTCCACCGGGGAGCTGTTTTTT | CASSLPTSTGELFF
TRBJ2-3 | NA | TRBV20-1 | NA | TGCAGTGCTAGAGATCCGTGGCGGGACGGGAGCACAGATACGCAGTATTTT | CSARDPWRDGSTDTQYF
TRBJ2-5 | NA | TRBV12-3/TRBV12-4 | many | TGTGCCAGCACACGGCGGATGCCTGAAGAGACCCAGTACTTC | CASTRRMPEETQYF
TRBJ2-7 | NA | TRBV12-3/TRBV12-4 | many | TGTGCCAGCAGTAAGACGGGGGCCTACGAGCAGTACTTC | CASSKTGAYEQYF
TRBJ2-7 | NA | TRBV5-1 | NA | TGCGCCAGCAGCCCCGGGTCCGGCGAAGGCTACGAGCAGTACTTC | CASSPGSGEGYEQYF
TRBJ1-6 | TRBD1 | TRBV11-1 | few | TGTGCCAGCAGTCTCAGGGGGGGTAATTCACCCCTCCACTTT | CASSLRGGNSPLHF
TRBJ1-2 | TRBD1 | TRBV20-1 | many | TGCAGTGCTAGACCCTCGACAGGGCCCACGCCCTTC | CSARPSTGPTPF
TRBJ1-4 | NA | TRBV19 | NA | TGTGCCAGTAGCAGAAGAAGCATTGGAGGGGGGACTAATGAAAAACTGTTTTTT | CASSRRSIGGGTNEKLFF
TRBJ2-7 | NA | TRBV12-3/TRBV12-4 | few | TGTGCCAGCAGTTCGTCGGGCAGCGAGCAGTACTTC | CASSSSGSEQYF
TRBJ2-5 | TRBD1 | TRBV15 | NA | TGTGCCACCAGCAGGGTGGACAGGGGGACCCAGTACTTC | CATSRVDRGTQYF